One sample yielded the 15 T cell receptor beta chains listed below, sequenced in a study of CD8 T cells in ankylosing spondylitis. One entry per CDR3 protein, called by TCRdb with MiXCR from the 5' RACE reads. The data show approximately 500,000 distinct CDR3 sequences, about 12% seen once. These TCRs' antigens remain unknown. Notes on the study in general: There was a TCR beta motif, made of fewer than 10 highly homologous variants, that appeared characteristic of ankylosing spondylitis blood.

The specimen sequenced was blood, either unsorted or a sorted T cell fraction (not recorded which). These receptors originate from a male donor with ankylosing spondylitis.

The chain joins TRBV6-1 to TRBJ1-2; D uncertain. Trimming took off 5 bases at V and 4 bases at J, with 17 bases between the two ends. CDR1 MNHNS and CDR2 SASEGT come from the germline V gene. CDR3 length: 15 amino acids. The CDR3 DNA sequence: TGTGCCAGCAGTACCCGGTCCCAGAACATCTATGGCTACACCTTC. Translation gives CASSTRSQNIYGYTF.

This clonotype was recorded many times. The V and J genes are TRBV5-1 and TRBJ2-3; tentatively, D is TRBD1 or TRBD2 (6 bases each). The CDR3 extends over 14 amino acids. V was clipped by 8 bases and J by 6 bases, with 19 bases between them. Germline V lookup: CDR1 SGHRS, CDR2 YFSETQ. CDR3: CASRRDTSVDTQYF. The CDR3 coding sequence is TGCGCCAGTCGGAGGGACACCTCGGTTGATACGCAGTATTTT.

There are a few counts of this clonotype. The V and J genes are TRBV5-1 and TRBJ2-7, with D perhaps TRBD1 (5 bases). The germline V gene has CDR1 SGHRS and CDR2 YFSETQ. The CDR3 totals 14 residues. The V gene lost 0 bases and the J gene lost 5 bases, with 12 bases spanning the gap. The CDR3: CASSLAAGWNEQYF. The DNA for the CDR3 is TGCGCCAGCAGCTTGGCCGCAGGGTGGAACGAGCAGTACTTC.

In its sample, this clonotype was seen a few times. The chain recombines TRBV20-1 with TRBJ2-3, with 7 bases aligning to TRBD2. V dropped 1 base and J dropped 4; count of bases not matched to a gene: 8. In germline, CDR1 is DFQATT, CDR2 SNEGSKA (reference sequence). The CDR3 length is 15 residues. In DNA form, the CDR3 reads TGCAGTGCTAGAGTAGGCGGACTAGGCGCAGATACGCAGTATTTT. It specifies CSARVGGLGADTQYF.

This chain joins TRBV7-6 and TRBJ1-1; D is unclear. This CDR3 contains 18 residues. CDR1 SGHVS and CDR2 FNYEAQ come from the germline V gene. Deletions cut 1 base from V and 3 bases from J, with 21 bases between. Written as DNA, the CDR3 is TGTGCCAGCAGCTTAGAGGCCGCGGGTCACACGATCGACACTGAAGCTTTCTTT. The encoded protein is CASSLEAAGHTIDTEAFF.

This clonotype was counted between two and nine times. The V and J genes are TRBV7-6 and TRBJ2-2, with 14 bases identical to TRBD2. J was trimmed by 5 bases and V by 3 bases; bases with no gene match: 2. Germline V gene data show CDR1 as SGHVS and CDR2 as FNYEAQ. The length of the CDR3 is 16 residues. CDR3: CASSFRTSGRTGELFF. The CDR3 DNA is TGTGCCAGCAGCTTTAGGACTAGCGGGAGGACCGGGGAGCTGTTTTTT.

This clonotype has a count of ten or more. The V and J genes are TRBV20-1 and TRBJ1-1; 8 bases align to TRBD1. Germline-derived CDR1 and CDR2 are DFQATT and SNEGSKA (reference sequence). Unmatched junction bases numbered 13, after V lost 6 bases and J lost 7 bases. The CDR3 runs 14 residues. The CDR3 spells CSAGTGSRYSEAFF. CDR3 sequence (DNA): TGCAGTGCAGGGACAGGTTCGCGTTATAGTGAAGCTTTCTTT.

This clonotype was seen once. The DNA of the CDR3 is TGCAGCGTTCTAAACCCCCGGACAGGGGATTCCTACATGAACACTGAAGCTTTCTTT. Translation gives CSVLNPRTGDSYMNTEAFF. V gene TRBV29-1 combines with J gene TRBJ1-1; 9 nucleotides align to TRBD1. CDR1 and CDR2 (germline): SQVTM, ANQGSEA. The CDR3 spans 19 residues. Trimming removed 5 bases from V and 0 bases from J; junction bases left unmatched: 19.

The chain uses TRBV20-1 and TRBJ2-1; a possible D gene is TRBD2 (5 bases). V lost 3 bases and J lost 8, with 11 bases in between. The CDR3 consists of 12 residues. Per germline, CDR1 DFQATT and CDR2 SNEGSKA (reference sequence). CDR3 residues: CSASTRRDEQFF. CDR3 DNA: TGCAGTGCTAGCACTAGAAGGGATGAGCAGTTCTTC.

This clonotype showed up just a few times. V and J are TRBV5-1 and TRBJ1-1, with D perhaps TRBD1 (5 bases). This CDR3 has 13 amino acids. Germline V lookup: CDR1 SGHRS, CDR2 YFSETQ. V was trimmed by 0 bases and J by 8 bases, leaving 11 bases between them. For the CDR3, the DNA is TGCGCCAGCAGCTTGGATGATCCAGGGGAAGCTTTCTTT. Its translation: CASSLDDPGEAFF.

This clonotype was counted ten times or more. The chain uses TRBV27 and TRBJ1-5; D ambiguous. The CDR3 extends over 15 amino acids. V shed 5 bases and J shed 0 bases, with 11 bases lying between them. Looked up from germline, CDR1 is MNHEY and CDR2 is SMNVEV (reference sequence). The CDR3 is CASSRGPYSNQPQHF. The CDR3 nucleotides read TGTGCCAGCAGTCGCGGACCTTATAGCAATCAGCCCCAGCATTTT.

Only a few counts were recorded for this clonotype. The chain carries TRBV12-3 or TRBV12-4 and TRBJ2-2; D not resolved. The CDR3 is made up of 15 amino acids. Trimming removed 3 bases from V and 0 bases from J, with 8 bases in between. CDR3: CASSFYQTNTGELFF. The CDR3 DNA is TGTGCCAGCAGTTTCTATCAAACGAACACCGGGGAGCTGTTTTTT.

The CDR3 DNA reads TGTGCCAGCTCACCACGACGAGGGGGACCCCAAGAGACCCAGTACTTC. This gives the protein CASSPRRGGPQETQYF. The V gene is TRBV18, the J gene TRBJ2-5; possible D gene TRBD1, 6 bases. CDR3 length equals 16 residues. The V end lost 1 base, the J end lost 1 base, and 13 bases lay between the germline ends. CDR1 is KGHSH, CDR2 LQKENI, per germline.

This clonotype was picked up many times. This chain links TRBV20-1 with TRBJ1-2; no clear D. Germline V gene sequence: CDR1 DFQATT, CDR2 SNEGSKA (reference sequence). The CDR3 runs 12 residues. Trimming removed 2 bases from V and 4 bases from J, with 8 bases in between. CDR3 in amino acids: CSARQSTYGYTF. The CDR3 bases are TGCAGTGCTAGACAGTCGACCTATGGCTACACCTTC.

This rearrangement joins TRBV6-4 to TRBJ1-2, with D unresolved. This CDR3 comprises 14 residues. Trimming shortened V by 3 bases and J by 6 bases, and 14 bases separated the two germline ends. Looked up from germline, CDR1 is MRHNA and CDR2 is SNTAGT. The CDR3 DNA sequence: TGTGCCAGCAGTGAGTGGTGGAGGGATGATGGCTACACCTTC. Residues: CASSEWWRDDGYTF.